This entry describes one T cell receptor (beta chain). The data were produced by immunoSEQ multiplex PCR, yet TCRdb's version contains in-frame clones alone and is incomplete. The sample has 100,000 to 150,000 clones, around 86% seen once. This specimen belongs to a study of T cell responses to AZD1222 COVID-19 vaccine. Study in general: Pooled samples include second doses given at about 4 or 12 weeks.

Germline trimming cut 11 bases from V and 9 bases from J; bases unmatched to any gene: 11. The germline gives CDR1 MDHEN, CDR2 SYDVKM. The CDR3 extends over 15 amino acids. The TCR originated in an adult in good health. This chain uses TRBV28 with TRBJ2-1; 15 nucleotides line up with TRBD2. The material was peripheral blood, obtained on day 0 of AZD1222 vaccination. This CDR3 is CASRTSGRAMGEQFF. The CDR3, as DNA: TGTGCCTCTCGGACTAGCGGGAGGGCCATGGGTGAGCAGTTCTTC.